These 27 T cell receptor beta chains share one sample of origin, sequenced in a study of control samples from healthy donors and cancer patients. This table comes from immunoSEQ multiplex PCR, and its TCRdb copy is limited to in-frame clones, with some not included. Seen here are 150,000 to 200,000 clones, around 90% observed once, and the top ten hold around 1.4%. The sequencing sample was made of blood. The receptors stem from a woman between 45 and 65 years old in good health.

The chain has TRBV5-1 and TRBJ2-5, with 10 bases matching TRBD1. The CDR3 extends over 15 amino acids. After removal of 3 bases from V and 4 bases from J, the junction contained 6 bases not matched to a gene. Per the germline V gene, CDR1 is SGHRS and CDR2 is YFSETQ. The CDR3 bases are TGCGCCAGCAGCTCGGGACAGGGGTTGTCAGAGACCCAGTACTTC. Its translation: CASSSGQGLSETQYF.

This sequence joins TRBV24-1 and TRBJ2-1, with D possibly matching TRBD2 (7 bases). The CDR3 spans 13 residues. The germline V and J ends were trimmed by 10 bases and 6 bases, with 15 bases remaining between them. Per the germline V gene, CDR1 is KGHDR and CDR2 is SFDVKD. Written as DNA, the CDR3 is TGTGCCACGGGAGGGGGATCAATCAATGAGCAGTTCTTC. Protein sequence: CATGGGSINEQFF.

The V call is TRBV6-6, the J call TRBJ2-1; 12 bases line up with TRBD2. Germline CDR1 is MNHNY and CDR2 is SVGAGI (reference sequence). The trim removed 5 bases at V and 0 bases at J, leaving 8 bases unmatched. This CDR3 contains 18 residues. The CDR3 region is CASSPTSGGSSSYNEQFF. CDR3 coding DNA: TGTGCCAGCAGTCCCACTAGCGGGGGGTCAAGCTCCTACAATGAGCAGTTCTTC.

The chain couples TRBV6-5 to TRBJ1-2; D might be TRBD1 (6 bases). The V and J ends lost 6 bases and 8 bases respectively, with 19 bases between them. CDR1 and CDR2 from the germline V gene are MNHEY and SVGAGI. This CDR3 has 14 residues. The CDR3 sequence is CASSTATGNRGYTF. The DNA for the CDR3 is TGTGCCAGCAGCACCGCTACAGGGAATCGGGGCTACACCTTC.

The chain is built from TRBV19 and TRBJ2-6; maybe TRBD1 (7 bases). V dropped 4 bases and J dropped 0 bases, with 13 bases sitting between them. The CDR3 is made up of 17 amino acids. CDR1 LNHDA and CDR2 SQIVND come from the germline V gene (reference sequence). This CDR3 is CASSTSGGTSGANVLTF. As DNA, the CDR3 is TGTGCCAGTAGTACTTCAGGGGGGACCTCTGGGGCCAACGTCCTGACTTTC.

V usage is TRBV30 and J usage is TRBJ2-5; 8 nucleotides agree with TRBD2. With 0 bases clipped from V and 2 bases from J, the junction kept 5 bases outside the gene matches. The CDR3 runs to 15 residues. The germline V gene has CDR1 GTSNPN and CDR2 SVGIG (reference sequence). The CDR3: CAWSVTSGLQETQYF. The CDR3 coding sequence is TGTGCCTGGAGTGTAACTAGCGGATTACAAGAGACCCAGTACTTC.

V and J are TRBV9 and TRBJ1-1; D may be TRBD1 (6 bases). Germline loops: CDR1 SGDLS, CDR2 YYNGEE. Trimming removed 0 bases from V and 10 bases from J, with 13 bases in between. There are 13 residues in the CDR3. CDR3: CASSVVSGAGAFF. The CDR3 region has the DNA TGTGCCAGCAGCGTAGTGTCGGGGGCGGGAGCTTTCTTT.

Notes on this clone: At the DNA level, this CDR3 is encoded by other sequences in the same sample as well. The genes are TRBV5-4 and TRBJ2-1; 7 nucleotides agree with TRBD2. The J segment lost 0 bases and the V segment lost 0 bases, leaving 0 bases of the junction unmatched. CDR1 is SGHNT, CDR2 YYREEE, per germline (reference sequence). This CDR3 has 15 residues. In DNA form, the CDR3 reads TGTGCCAGCAGCTTGGGGGGGGGCTCCTACAATGAGCAGTTCTTC. Protein sequence: CASSLGGGSYNEQFF.

This chain uses TRBV19 with TRBJ1-5; D might be TRBD1 (5 bases). Germline-derived CDR1 and CDR2 are LNHDA and SQIVND (reference sequence). The V end lost 4 bases, the J end lost 3 bases, and 13 bases lay between the germline ends. This CDR3 spans 15 amino acids. The CDR3 loop is CASSTHLGTNQPQHF. DNA for the CDR3: TGTGCCAGTAGTACCCACCTAGGGACCAATCAGCCCCAGCATTTT.

The chain links TRBV6-5 to TRBJ2-7; 7 bases are shared with TRBD1. The V and J ends lost 4 bases and 3 bases, in that order; junction bases with no gene match: 6. The CDR3 extends over 14 amino acids. Germline lookup yields CDR1 MNHEY and CDR2 SVGAGI. CDR3 in amino acids: CASSSGQVLYEQYF. The DNA of the CDR3 is TGTGCCAGCAGTTCAGGACAGGTCCTCTACGAGCAGTACTTC.

The CDR3 bases are TGTGCCTGGAGGCGACAGGGGGCTGAAAAACTGTTTTTT. It encodes CAWRRQGAEKLFF. This chain connects TRBV30 to TRBJ1-4; TRBD1 matches at 10 bases. The CDR3 length is 13 residues. CDR1 GTSNPN and CDR2 SVGIG come from the germline V gene (reference sequence). V lost 3 bases, J lost 7 bases, and 2 bases stayed unmatched.

The V and J genes are TRBV6-5 and TRBJ2-7; the D gene is possibly TRBD2 (6 bases). The V end lost 5 bases, the J end lost 6 bases, and 17 bases lay between the germline ends. This CDR3 has 14 residues. Germline lookup yields CDR1 MNHEY and CDR2 SVGAGI. The CDR3 sequence: CASSQAGRSLEQYF. The DNA for the CDR3 is TGTGCCAGCAGTCAGGCGGGACGGAGCCTCGAGCAGTACTTC.

The J gene is TRBJ1-2, the V gene TRBV12-3 or TRBV12-4; unclear D gene. V shed 6 bases and J shed 1 base, with 9 bases lying between them. The CDR3 consists of 13 residues. The CDR3 region has the DNA TGTGCCAGCAGGAGAGCGTTTAACTATGGCTACACCTTC. Translated: CASRRAFNYGYTF.

The chain carries TRBV10-3 and TRBJ1-1, with D uncertain. Germline V gene data show CDR1 as ENHRY and CDR2 as SYGVKD. The V gene lost 0 bases and the J gene lost 4 bases, with 12 bases spanning the gap. This CDR3 comprises 15 residues. The CDR3 DNA is TGTGCCATCAGTGAGTCGACGGGGATTGGCACTGAAGCTTTCTTT. Translation gives CAISESTGIGTEAFF.

V is TRBV6-2 or TRBV6-3 and J is TRBJ1-6; no clear D gene. V was pared by 4 bases and J by 2 bases, with 6 bases between. Germline V gives CDR1 MNHEY, CDR2 SVGEGT. CDR3 size: 14 residues. The DNA of the CDR3 is TGTGCCAGCAGTTTCGGGACCTATAATTCACCCCTCCACTTT. Amino acids: CASSFGTYNSPLHF.

The V and J genes are TRBV7-9 and TRBJ1-2; TRBD1 might be the D (5 bases). Trimming left V 2 bases short and J 4 bases short, with 8 bases between. The CDR3 extends over 13 amino acids. Germline V CDR1 and CDR2: SEHNR, FQNEAQ (reference sequence). The CDR3 spells CASSLTGPYGYTF. DNA of the CDR3: TGTGCCAGCAGCTTAACGGGGCCCTATGGCTACACCTTC.

This sequence joins TRBV5-4 and TRBJ2-7, with a weak D call TRBD1 (5 bases). V was cut by 0 bases and J by 4 bases, with 14 bases left in between. Germline V lookup: CDR1 SGHNT, CDR2 YYREEE (reference sequence). The CDR3 length is 15 residues. The CDR3 bases are TGTGCCAGCAGCTTGGAGGGGTCTGCGTATTACGAGCAGTACTTC. Amino acids: CASSLEGSAYYEQYF.

The genes are TRBV4-1 and TRBJ2-5; D not resolved. Trimming shortened V by 4 bases and J by 0 bases, and 9 bases separated the two germline ends. The CDR3 is made up of 14 amino acids. The germline CDR1 and CDR2 sequences are MGHRA and YSYEKL. The CDR3 DNA sequence: TGCGCCAGCAGCCCCAACCCAAACCAAGAGACCCAGTACTTC. Protein product: CASSPNPNQETQYF.

The rearrangement uses TRBV29-1 and TRBJ1-4; 11 nucleotides align to TRBD1. The CDR3 has 13 residues. The V segment lost 6 bases and the J segment 10 bases; nucleotides outside the gene matches: 7. Per germline, CDR1 SQVTM and CDR2 ANQGSEA. This CDR3 is CSVGQGEFGKLFF. Written as DNA, the CDR3 is TGCAGCGTGGGACAGGGGGAATTTGGAAAACTGTTTTTT.

V gene TRBV9 combines with J gene TRBJ2-3; 7 positions agree with TRBD2. Per germline, CDR1 SGDLS and CDR2 YYNGEE. The length of the CDR3 is 15 residues. The V gene end was trimmed by 4 bases and the J gene end by 4 bases; junction bases not matched to a gene: 9. The CDR3 DNA reads TGTGCCAGCAGCCCGGGGGGACTCCCGTCAGATACGCAGTATTTT. Encoded protein: CASSPGGLPSDTQYF. Supplemented by reference TRBV9 and TRBJ2-3, the full variable domain reads DSGVTQTPKHLITATGQRVTLRCSPRSGDLSVYWYQQSLDQGLQFLIQYYNGEERAKGNILERFSAQQFPDLHSELNLSSLELGDSALYFCASSPGGLPSDTQYFGPGTRLTVL.

This clone has a single count. This chain links TRBV4-2 with TRBJ1-1, with unresolved D. Germline V gene lookup returns CDR1 LGHNA and CDR2 YNFKEQ. Trimming took 0 bases from V and 2 from J, leaving 7 bases between them. This CDR3 contains 14 residues. CDR3: CASSQERRNTEAFF. The CDR3 region has the DNA TGTGCCAGCAGCCAAGAGAGGCGTAACACTGAAGCTTTCTTT.

The chain combines TRBV7-2 with TRBJ1-2, with D hard to call. Germline CDR1 and CDR2: SGHTA and FQGNSA. CDR3 length equals 12 residues. V was cut by 4 bases and J by 2 bases, with 5 bases left in between. The CDR3 DNA sequence: TGTGCCAGCAGCTCTTTAAACTATGGCTACACCTTC. It is translated as CASSSLNYGYTF.

This clone was counted only a few times. This sequence joins TRBV19 and TRBJ1-6; 9 nucleotides agree with TRBD1. Trimming took 5 bases from V and 9 from J; bases not matched to a gene: 5. The germline V gene has CDR1 LNHDA and CDR2 SQIVND (reference sequence). CDR3 size: 14 residues. DNA for the CDR3: TGTGCCAGTAGTGGCAGGGACAGGGCTTCACCCCTCCACTTT. Translated: CASSGRDRASPLHF.

The V call is TRBV3-1 (or the pseudogene TRBV3-2), the J call TRBJ2-2, with TRBD2 matching 10 bases. Per germline, CDR1 LGHDT and CDR2 YNNKEL (reference sequence). The CDR3 length is 19 residues. V shed 1 base, J shed 4 bases, and the junction held 12 bases outside the gene matches. The DNA for the CDR3 is TGTGCCAGCAGCCAAGTTGGTGAGCGGGAGGGCCCTGGCACCGGGGAGCTGTTTTTT. It codes for CASSQVGEREGPGTGELFF.

The chain couples TRBV28 to TRBJ2-7; D might be TRBD1 (6 bases). The germline gives CDR1 MDHEN, CDR2 SYDVKM. V was pared by 1 base and J by 9 bases, with 13 bases between. The CDR3 spans 13 residues. The CDR3 reads CASSLSLRGGQYF. The CDR3 region has the DNA TGTGCCAGCAGTTTATCCCTCAGGGGCGGGCAGTACTTC.

V usage is TRBV5-1 and J usage is TRBJ2-3; 8 bases match TRBD1. Germline CDR1 reads SGHRS; CDR2 reads YFSETQ. Unmatched junction bases numbered 5, after V lost 4 bases and J lost 4 bases. This CDR3 has 14 amino acids. DNA for the CDR3: TGCGCCAGCAGCCCCGGACAGGGAGCAGATACGCAGTATTTT. Translation: CASSPGQGADTQYF. Looking up the rest from reference TRBV5-1 and TRBJ2-3 gives the full variable domain: KAGVTQTPRYLIKTRGQQVTLSCSPISGHRSVSWYQQTPGQGLQFLFEYFSETQRNKGNFPGRFSGRQFSNSRSEMNVSTLELGDSALYLCASSPGQGADTQYFGPGTRLTVL.

The gene calls are TRBV28 and TRBJ2-5; a possible D gene is TRBD1 (5 bases). The V gene's germline CDR1 is MDHEN and CDR2 SYDVKM. This CDR3 region has 13 residues. V was trimmed by 4 bases and J by 1 base, leaving 7 bases between them. Here the CDR3 DNA reads TGTGCCAGCAGTTGGGGCAGCCAAGAGACCCAGTACTTC. Translated: CASSWGSQETQYF.